This section outlines one T cell receptor beta chain sequence together with its context. The authors' processing: Scientists estimated how many nucleated cells there were by amplifying reference gene primers. The table came from immunoSEQ multiplex PCR; TCRdb's copy has only in-frame clones and leaves some out. V and J calls and clone size are copied from that table; D and trimming were computed from the DNA. This sample has 45,000 to 60,000 clones, with more than 75% found just once. The sample is drawn from a study of blood T cell repertoires in COVID-19. The overall study: Donors in the United States, Italy and Spain gave samples during acute or convalescent COVID-19. T cells, B-cell-depleted T cells, or PBMCs supplied cDNA or gDNA.

The CDR3 is made up of 16 amino acids. Germline V CDR1 and CDR2: SGHVS, FQNEAQ. V shed 2 bases, J shed 1 base, and the junction held 7 bases outside the gene matches. Sequencing input: peripheral blood. This TCR derives from a human donor with acute or convalescent COVID-19. The donor label of this sample is uncertain. This chain joins TRBV7-8 and TRBJ2-7; TRBD2 matches 8 bases. The CDR3 DNA is TGTGCCAGCAGCTTAAGTGCCGCGGGAGGTTCCTACGAGCAGTACTTC. Protein product: CASSLSAAGGSYEQYF.